A selection of T cell receptor beta chains follows, all from one sample in a study of technical replicates of blood from several donors. Measured with immunoSEQ multiplex PCR; TCRdb has only the in-frame clones, and not every one. This table has about 100,000 clones, approximately 95% appearing once. Input material: T cells isolated from PBMCs. The receptors were sampled from a human donor in good health. Both conserved end residues are part of each CDR3. Each record gives: V gene, J gene, CDR3 protein.

V: TRBV9
J: TRBJ1-6
CDR3: CASSVGGQPFNSPLHF

V: TRBV10-3
J: TRBJ1-2
CDR3: CAIRAGQGASGYTF

V: TRBV7-9
J: TRBJ2-1
CDR3: CASIGGRAISEQFF

V: TRBV30
J: TRBJ1-4
CDR3: CACPTGGDEKLFF

V: TRBV28
J: TRBJ2-2
CDR3: CASSSHTGDRGPRRSRELFF

V: TRBV10-1
J: TRBJ2-1
CDR3: CASSDGAGVNNEQFF

V: TRBV5-1
J: TRBJ1-4
CDR3: CASSGGTGRYEKLFF

V: TRBV7-9
J: TRBJ2-1
CDR3: CASSLQGGINEQFF

V: TRBV7-8
J: TRBJ1-1
CDR3: CASSIYPRVRDTEAFF

V: TRBV7-9
J: TRBJ1-1
CDR3: CASSQGETEAFF

V: TRBV7-6
J: TRBJ2-2
CDR3: CASSLSSGGAFSTGELFF

V: TRBV5-8
J: TRBJ2-2
CDR3: CASSSDRSNTGELFF

V: TRBV30
J: TRBJ2-2
CDR3: CAFPGDRGNTGELFF

V: TRBV2
J: TRBJ2-7
CDR3: CASMGQGVPYEQYF

V: TRBV7-9
J: TRBJ2-6
CDR3: CASSLQFSGANVLTRVLTF

V: TRBV28
J: TRBJ2-3
CDR3: CASRSSGRAADTQYF

V: TRBV18
J: TRBJ2-3
CDR3: CASSGRRAGLSTDTQYF

V: TRBV5-8
J: TRBJ1-2
CDR3: CASSLDGYGYTF

V: TRBV6-6
J: TRBJ2-5
CDR3: CASSQQGFQETQYF

V: TRBV28
J: TRBJ2-1
CDR3: CASSLSGSSYNEQFF

V: TRBV4-1
J: TRBJ2-3
CDR3: CASSLRGQGASDTQYF

V: TRBV10-3
J: TRBJ2-3
CDR3: CAVRDGTSDDTQYF

V: TRBV30
J: TRBJ2-3
CDR3: CAWNEVSTDTQYF

V: TRBV7-9
J: TRBJ2-2
CDR3: CASSLVRGLPIGELFF

V: TRBV13
J: TRBJ2-5
CDR3: CASSLGHSGETQYF

V: TRBV5-1
J: TRBJ1-1
CDR3: CASSLQGRPGDTEAFF

V: TRBV13
J: TRBJ1-1
CDR3: CASSSPSTAEAFF

V: TRBV4-1
J: TRBJ1-1
CDR3: CASNWHLARGNTEAFF

V: TRBV5-4
J: TRBJ2-7
CDR3: CASSPSSYEQYF